In this sample, the clone carrying this T cell receptor beta chain turned up many times. The data stem from a study of T-cell reconstitution after alpha-beta-depleted transplantation in children. The library targeted TCRbeta and was prepared with unique molecular identifiers. TCRdb redid the calling of the PCR reads with MiXCR, one entry per CDR3 protein. The data show about 610,000 distinct CDR3 sequences, roughly a tenth seen once. This sequence originates from a human donor who donated a stem cell graft to a child with acute myeloid leukemia. The sample was PBMCs from the stem cell graft donor, taken from the stem cell graft.

CDR3 sequence: CSVNQAGGELFF. The CDR3 bases are TGCAGCGTTAACCAAGCCGGCGGGGAGCTGTTTTTT. The chain carries TRBV29-1 and TRBJ2-2, with D unclear. Germline lookup yields CDR1 SQVTM and CDR2 ANQGSEA. Trimming removed 5 bases at V and 7 bases at J, with 11 bases between. The CDR3 is 12 amino acids.